The 13 T cell receptor beta chains below come from one sample, sequenced in a study of blood T cell repertoires in COVID-19. Sequencing used immunoSEQ multiplex PCR; TCRdb keeps in-frame clones, though not all of them. The table records 110,000 or so clones, about 88% of them present only once. Sequenced input: peripheral blood. The receptor source for this set is a woman aged 65 to 85 who had recovered from COVID-19.

CDR3 DNA: TGTGCCAGCTCACCTGCGACAGGGGGGTCCAATGAGCAGTTCTTC. Translated, it gives CASSPATGGSNEQFF. This sequence joins TRBV18 and TRBJ2-1; 9 bases agree with TRBD1. V trimming: 3 bases; J trimming: 6 bases; junction bases outside the gene matches: 6. The CDR3 loop spans 15 amino acids. Germline V gene sequence: CDR1 KGHSH, CDR2 LQKENI.

The rearrangement uses TRBV5-4 and TRBJ2-7; 8 bases are shared with TRBD1. The CDR3 is made up of 16 amino acids. CDR1 and CDR2 from the germline V gene are SGHNT and YYREEE (reference sequence). With 4 bases clipped from V and 5 bases from J, the junction kept 14 bases outside the gene matches. The DNA of the CDR3 is TGTGCCAGCAGCGAACCGGGACAGGTTGTACCCCACGAGCAGTACTTC. Translating gives CASSEPGQVVPHEQYF.

The chain carries TRBV7-6 and TRBJ2-7, with 8 bases matching TRBD2. The CDR3 runs 15 residues. The germline CDR1 and CDR2 sequences are SGHVS and FNYEAQ. Trimming at V came to 3 bases and at J to 4 bases, leaving 8 bases not matched to a gene. In DNA, the CDR3 is TGTGCCAGCAGCTTGGAACCGGGACTAGATTACGAGCAGTACTTC. Amino acid sequence: CASSLEPGLDYEQYF.

The chain combines TRBV4-3 with TRBJ2-7; maybe TRBD1 (6 bases). CDR1 and CDR2 (germline): LGHNA, YSLEER. Trimming removed 4 bases from V and 1 base from J, with 14 bases in between. The CDR3 contains 15 residues. CDR3 region: CASSRYAGDSYEQYF. CDR3 nucleotide sequence: TGCGCCAGCAGCCGATATGCAGGGGATTCCTACGAGCAGTACTTC.

In DNA, the CDR3 is TGTGCCAGCAGCAAGGGACTCAGAGGCAATGAGCAGTTCTTC. As protein: CASSKGLRGNEQFF. The V and J genes are TRBV6-5 and TRBJ2-1, with D possibly matching TRBD2 (6 bases). V lost 6 bases and J lost 6, with 15 bases in between. The CDR3 loop spans 14 amino acids. Germline CDR1 MNHEY, CDR2 SVGAGI.

The chain couples TRBV28 to TRBJ1-3; D not certain. CDR1 MDHEN and CDR2 SYDVKM come from the germline V gene. The CDR3 is 14 amino acids. V lost 4 bases to trimming and J lost 0 bases, with 7 bases between them. In DNA, the CDR3 is TGTGCCAGCAGTTCCAGGATCTCTGGAAACACCATATATTTT. Its translation: CASSSRISGNTIYF.

V and J are TRBV30 and TRBJ1-5; 9 positions match TRBD1. This CDR3 is 15 amino acids long. Germline CDR1 and CDR2: GTSNPN and SVGIG (reference sequence). Losses at the gene ends were 3 bases for V and 6 bases for J; bases not matched to a gene: 9. Here the CDR3 DNA reads TGTGCCTGGAGCGCCGGGACAGGGAAGGGTCAGCCCCAGCATTTT. Amino acid sequence: CAWSAGTGKGQPQHF.

The chain couples TRBV5-8 to TRBJ1-3; no definite D call. The CDR3 contains 16 residues. Per the germline V gene, CDR1 is SGHTS and CDR2 is YDEGEE. Trimming cost V 4 bases and J 0 bases, with 14 bases left between them. This CDR3 is CASSRGWVTSGNTIYF. CDR3 bases: TGTGCCAGCAGCCGAGGTTGGGTTACCTCTGGAAACACCATATATTTT.

The V and J genes are TRBV5-1 and TRBJ1-2; TRBD1 is a possible D gene (5 bases). The CDR3 has 13 amino acids. Trimming took off 0 bases at V and 4 bases at J, with 7 bases between the two ends. Germline V gene data show CDR1 as SGHRS and CDR2 as YFSETQ. CDR3 residues: CASSLAGSYGYTF. DNA of the CDR3: TGCGCCAGCAGCTTGGCAGGGTCCTATGGCTACACCTTC.

This rearrangement joins TRBV9 to TRBJ2-7; 8 bases are shared with TRBD1. Trimming took 0 bases from V and 4 from J; bases not matched to a gene: 3. This CDR3 comprises 14 residues. Germline V gene data show CDR1 as SGDLS and CDR2 as YYNGEE. CDR3 sequence: CASSVEGTGYEQYF. CDR3 DNA sequence: TGTGCCAGCAGCGTAGAGGGGACAGGTTACGAGCAGTACTTC.

The V gene is TRBV5-6, the J gene TRBJ1-4; D is perhaps TRBD1 (6 bases). Trimming removed 3 bases at V and 5 bases at J, with 17 bases between. The CDR3 is made up of 16 amino acids. Germline V CDR1 and CDR2: SGHDT, YYEEEE. In nucleotides, the CDR3 is TGTGCCAGCAGCTGGACCCTCGACAGGAGGAATGAAAAACTGTTTTTT. Translated: CASSWTLDRRNEKLFF. The whole variable domain, filled in from reference TRBV5-6 and TRBJ1-4, reads DAGVTQSPTHLIKTRGQQVTLRCSPKSGHDTVSWYQQALGQGPQFIFQYYEEEERQRGNFPDRFSGHQFPNYSSELNVNALLLGDSALYLCASSWTLDRRNEKLFFGSGTQLSVL.

Notes on this clone: Other DNA sequences of this sample code for an identical CDR3. The chain combines TRBV18 with TRBJ2-7, with 9 positions matching TRBD1. Germline V gives CDR1 KGHSH, CDR2 LQKENI. This CDR3 comprises 14 residues. V trimming: 3 bases; J trimming: 1 base; junction bases outside the gene matches: 1. CDR3 DNA sequence: TGTGCCAGCTCACCCGGGACAGGGTCCTACGAGCAGTACTTC. Its translation: CASSPGTGSYEQYF. Full variable domain (missing parts from reference TRBV18 and TRBJ2-7): NAGVMQNPRHLVRRRGQEARLRCSPMKGHSHVYWYRQLPEEGLKFMVYLQKENIIDESGMPKERFSAEFPKEGPSILRIQQVVRGDSAAYFCASSPGTGSYEQYFGPGTRLTVT.

The chain carries TRBV27 and TRBJ2-6; possible D gene TRBD1, 6 bases. The V and J ends lost 7 bases and 1 base respectively, with 8 bases between them. The germline CDR1 and CDR2 sequences are MNHEY and SMNVEV (reference sequence). The CDR3 is made up of 14 amino acids. The CDR3 DNA sequence: TGTGCCAGCACAACAGGGTCTGGGGCCAACGTCCTGACTTTC. Protein: CASTTGSGANVLTF.